This TCR beta chain was sequenced for a study of neurological immune-mediated disorders. Points from the study as a whole: One related-CDR3 cluster, identified by phylogenetic grouping, held the repertoires of 18 of 34 multiple sclerosis patients and was a possible signature.

Time point described: longitudinal time-point 2. CDR1 and CDR2 from the germline V gene are SGHRS and YFSETQ. Trimming removed 2 bases from V and 0 bases from J, with 7 bases in between. CDR3 length: 14 residues. This clonotype was recorded at least ten times. Its antigen is unknown. From 15-18 subjects, over 160 million TCR-beta sequences were obtained in each sequencing run. TCRdb reprocessed the 5' RACE reads via MiXCR and lists one record per CDR3 protein. Of some 87,000 distinct CDR3 sequences listed, 5.5% to 6.5% are singletons. The receptor's source is a woman in her fifties or sixties with multiple sclerosis. The chain uses TRBV5-1 and TRBJ2-3, with D unresolved. The source material was PBMCs. The DNA of the CDR3 is TGCGCCAGCAGCTTAGATGTGAGCACAGATACGCAGTATTTT. Amino acid sequence: CASSLDVSTDTQYF.